These 15 T cell receptor beta chains originate from one sample sequenced in a study of cytomegalovirus exposure and HLA in healthy donors. The PCR was carried out with 60 Vbeta primers and 13 Jbeta primers. Sequenced by immunoSEQ multiplex PCR; TCRdb stores in-frame clones only, minus some. The repertoire holds 150,000 to 200,000 clones, with around 77% as singletons. The material sequenced was PBMCs. The receptor source for this set is a man aged 45-65 years in good health and CMV-seropositive.

This chain connects TRBV30 to TRBJ1-2; D perhaps matches TRBD1 (5 bases). Trimming took off 5 bases at V and 1 base at J, with 14 bases between the two ends. CDR1 and CDR2 from the germline V gene are GTSNPN and SVGIG (reference sequence). The CDR3 is 14 amino acids. In DNA, the CDR3 is TGTGCCTGGGGGACGGGAGGCAGTAACTATGGCTACACCTTC. It specifies CAWGTGGSNYGYTF.

The chain couples TRBV6-5 to TRBJ1-2, with D possibly TRBD1 on 6 matching bases. This CDR3 region has 12 residues. From germline, CDR1 is MNHEY and CDR2 SVGAGI. Trimming stripped 5 bases from V and 8 bases from J, with 12 bases between. The CDR3 loop reads CASSGQTSGYTF. CDR3 coding DNA: TGTGCCAGCAGTGGACAGACATCAGGCTACACCTTC.

The chain joins TRBV19 to TRBJ1-5; D might be TRBD1 (5 bases). Germline V lookup: CDR1 LNHDA, CDR2 SQIVND (reference sequence). This CDR3 comprises 15 residues. Trimming left V 1 base short and J 5 bases short, with 12 bases between. CDR3: CASSIAQGWHQPQHF. The CDR3 nucleotides read TGTGCCAGTAGTATAGCGCAGGGTTGGCATCAGCCCCAGCATTTT.

V is TRBV14 and J is TRBJ1-6; 9 nucleotides agree with TRBD1. V was pared by 3 bases and J by 13 bases, with 10 bases of the junction left unmatched. The germline V gene encodes CDR1 SGHDN and CDR2 FVKESK. This CDR3 is 15 amino acids long. The CDR3 protein is CASSQTGTGTLPLHF. CDR3 in DNA: TGTGCCAGCAGCCAGACCGGGACAGGGACTCTGCCCCTCCACTTT.

The chain joins TRBV6-6 to TRBJ1-2, with D maybe TRBD1 (6 bases). Trimming took 4 bases from V and 4 from J, leaving 13 bases between them. The CDR3 runs to 14 residues. Germline V gene data show CDR1 as MNHNY and CDR2 as SVGAGI (reference sequence). In DNA form, the CDR3 reads TGTGCCAGCAGTTCCAAGGGGGAAAGCTATGGCTACACCTTC. The encoded protein is CASSSKGESYGYTF.

The rearrangement uses TRBV5-4 and TRBJ1-1; TRBD1 aligns across 7 bases. CDR3 length: 15 amino acids. The ends lost 2 bases at V and 5 bases at J; junction bases unmatched: 9. Per the germline V gene, CDR1 is SGHNT and CDR2 is YYREEE (reference sequence). The CDR3 DNA sequence: TGTGCCAGCAGCTTACCAAAGGGGGCGTTTACTGAAGCTTTCTTT. Translated, it gives CASSLPKGAFTEAFF.

The chain links TRBV4-1 to TRBJ2-3; 11 bases fit TRBD2. CDR1 and CDR2 from the germline V gene are MGHRA and YSYEKL. V lost 4 bases, J lost 5 bases, and 8 bases stayed unmatched. The CDR3 consists of 16 residues. The CDR3 region has the DNA TGCGCCAGCAGCCGTACCGTACTAGCGGGGGAAGATACGCAGTATTTT. Encoded protein: CASSRTVLAGEDTQYF.

The chain joins TRBV11-2 to TRBJ1-1; D is possibly TRBD1 (6 bases). V lost 6 bases, J lost 3 bases, and 11 bases lay in between. Germline CDR1 reads SGHAT; CDR2 reads FQNNGV. The CDR3 runs 13 residues. In nucleotides, the CDR3 is TGTGCCAGCAGTCCTCCAGGGGACACTGAAGCTTTCTTT. Protein product: CASSPPGDTEAFF.

The V call is TRBV10-3, the J call TRBJ1-4; D gene unclear. Trimming cost V 3 bases and J 0 bases, with 8 bases left between them. The CDR3 totals 15 residues. The germline CDR1 and CDR2 sequences are ENHRY and SYGVKD. The DNA of the CDR3 is TGTGCCATCAGTGATGGGCAGGCAACTAATGAAAAACTGTTTTTT. This codes for CAISDGQATNEKLFF.

The chain is built from TRBV5-4 and TRBJ1-1; D is undetermined. The CDR3 contains 13 residues. The germline CDR1 and CDR2 sequences are SGHNT and YYREEE (reference sequence). V was pared by 1 base and J by 4 bases, with 8 bases between. CDR3 protein: CASSLRGSTEAFF. CDR3 bases: TGTGCCAGCAGCTTGAGAGGGAGCACTGAAGCTTTCTTT.

This clone was detected a few times. J is TRBJ2-2 and V is TRBV11-3, with D uncertain. V dropped 6 bases and J dropped 4 bases, with 9 bases sitting between them. The CDR3 covers 13 residues. CDR1 is SGHNT and CDR2 is YENEEA in the germline V gene. Written as DNA, the CDR3 is TGTGCCAGCAGACAACAGCTCACCGGGGAGCTGTTTTTT. Amino acid sequence: CASRQQLTGELFF.

This clone was seen a single time. The chain employs TRBV9 and TRBJ2-7; perhaps TRBD1 as D (5 bases). Trimming took off 3 bases at V and 3 bases at J, with 13 bases between the two ends. This CDR3 is built from 14 residues. The V gene's germline CDR1 is SGDLS and CDR2 YYNGEE. This chain's CDR3 is CASSARGQDYEQYF. CDR3 coding DNA: TGTGCCAGCAGCGCAAGGGGTCAGGACTACGAGCAGTACTTC.

The chain links TRBV28 to TRBJ2-7; 7 positions match TRBD1. J was trimmed by 0 bases and V by 2 bases; bases with no gene match: 4. This CDR3 contains 15 residues. CDR1 and CDR2 (germline): MDHEN, SYDVKM. The CDR3 region is CASSLGTASSYEQYF. The CDR3 DNA is TGTGCCAGCAGTTTAGGGACAGCGAGCTCCTACGAGCAGTACTTC. Filled out from reference TRBV28 and TRBJ2-7, the complete variable domain reads DVKVTQSSRYLVKRTGEKVFLECVQDMDHENMFWYRQDPGLGLRLIYFSYDVKMKEKGDIPEGYSVSREKKERFSLILESASTNQTSMYLCASSLGTASSYEQYFGPGTRLTVT.

This clone was counted a single time. This chain links TRBV4-2 with TRBJ2-1; weak D call: TRBD2 (5 bases). CDR1 and CDR2 from the germline V gene are LGHNA and YNFKEQ. The CDR3 totals 16 residues. Between the trimmed V and J ends, which lost 0 bases and 4 bases, there was a span of 13 bases. In DNA form, the CDR3 reads TGTGCCAGCAGCCAAGATCAAAGCGGCGGTTACAATGAGCAGTTCTTC. Translating gives CASSQDQSGGYNEQFF.

The chain links TRBV4-3 to TRBJ2-3; weak D call: TRBD2 (5 bases). Trimming removed 0 bases at V and 10 bases at J, with 8 bases between. The germline V gene encodes CDR1 LGHNA and CDR2 YSLEER. The CDR3 is made up of 12 amino acids. CDR3 bases: TGCGCCAGCAGCCAAGATGTGCGGGCGCAGTATTTT. This translates into CASSQDVRAQYF.